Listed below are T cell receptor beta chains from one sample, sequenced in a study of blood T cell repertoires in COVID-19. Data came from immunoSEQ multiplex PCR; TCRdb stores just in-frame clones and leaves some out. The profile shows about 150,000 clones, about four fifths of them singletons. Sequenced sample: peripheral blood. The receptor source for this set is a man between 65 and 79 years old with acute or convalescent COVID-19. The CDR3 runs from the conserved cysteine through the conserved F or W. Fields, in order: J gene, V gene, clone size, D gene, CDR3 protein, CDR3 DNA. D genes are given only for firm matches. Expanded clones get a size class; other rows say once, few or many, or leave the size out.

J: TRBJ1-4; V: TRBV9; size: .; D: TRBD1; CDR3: CASSTTGGVNEKLFF; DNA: TGTGCCAGCAGCACAACAGGGGGCGTTAATGAAAAACTGTTTTTT
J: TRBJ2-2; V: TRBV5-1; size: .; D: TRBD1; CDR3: CASSWTGTANTGELFF; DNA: TGCGCCAGCAGCTGGACCGGGACAGCGAACACCGGGGAGCTGTTTTTT
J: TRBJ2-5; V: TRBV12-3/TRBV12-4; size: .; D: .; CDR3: CASARVQETQYF; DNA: TGTGCCAGCGCCAGGGTCCAAGAGACCCAGTACTTC
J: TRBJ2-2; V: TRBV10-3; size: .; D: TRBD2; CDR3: CAITDLAGYTGELFF; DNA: TGTGCCATCACCGACCTAGCGGGGTACACCGGGGAGCTGTTTTTT
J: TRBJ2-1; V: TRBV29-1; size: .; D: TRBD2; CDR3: CSSASRENALLSRNEQFF; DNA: TGCAGCTCCGCCTCGCGGGAGAATGCCCTTCTCTCCCGCAATGAGCAGTTCTTC
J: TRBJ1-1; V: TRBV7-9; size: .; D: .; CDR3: CASSFFAGDTEAFF; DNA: TGTGCCAGCAGCTTCTTTGCAGGGGACACTGAAGCTTTCTTT
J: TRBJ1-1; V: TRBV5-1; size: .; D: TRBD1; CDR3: CASSWGTGGPEAFF; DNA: TGCGCCAGCAGCTGGGGGACAGGGGGTCCTGAAGCTTTCTTT
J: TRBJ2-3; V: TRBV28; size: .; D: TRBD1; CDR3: CASSRTGGLADTQYF; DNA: TGTGCCAGCAGTCGGACAGGGGGCCTCGCAGATACGCAGTATTTT
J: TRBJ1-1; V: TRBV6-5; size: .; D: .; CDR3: CASSYAYGQNTEAFF; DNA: TGTGCCAGCAGTTACGCCTATGGACAGAACACTGAAGCTTTCTTT
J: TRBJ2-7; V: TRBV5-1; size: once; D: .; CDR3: CASRDERSSYEQYF; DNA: TGCGCCAGCAGGGACGAGCGGAGCTCCTACGAGCAGTACTTC
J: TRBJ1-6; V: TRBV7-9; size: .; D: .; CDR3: CASSLLRDSPLHF; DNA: TGTGCCAGCAGCCTCTTGAGGGATTCACCCCTCCACTTT
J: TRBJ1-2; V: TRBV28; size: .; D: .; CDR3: CAGMGRGAGYGYTF; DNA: TGTGCCGGGATGGGAAGGGGCGCCGGGTATGGCTACACCTTC
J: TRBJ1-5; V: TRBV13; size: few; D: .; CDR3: CASSLGLGDQPQHF; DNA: TGTGCCAGCAGCTTAGGCCTCGGGGATCAGCCCCAGCATTTT
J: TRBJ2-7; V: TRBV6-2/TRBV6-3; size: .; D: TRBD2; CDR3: CASSKAGTSGHYEQYF; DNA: TGTGCCAGCAGTAAGGCCGGGACTAGCGGGCATTACGAGCAGTACTTC
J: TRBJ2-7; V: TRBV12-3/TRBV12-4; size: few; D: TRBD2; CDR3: CASSLSGGYEQYF; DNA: TGTGCCAGCAGTTTATCGGGGGGCTACGAGCAGTACTTC
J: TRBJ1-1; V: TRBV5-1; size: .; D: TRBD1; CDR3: CASSLDRANTEAFF; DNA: TGCGCCAGCAGCCTGGACAGGGCGAACACTGAAGCTTTCTTT
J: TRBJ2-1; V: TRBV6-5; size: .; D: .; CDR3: CASRLRTNNEQFF; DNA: TGTGCCAGCAGGCTACGGACTAACAATGAGCAGTTCTTC
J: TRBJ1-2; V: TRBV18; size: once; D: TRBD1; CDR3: CASSPGQDIYGYTF; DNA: TGTGCCAGCTCACCGGGACAGGACATCTATGGCTACACCTTC
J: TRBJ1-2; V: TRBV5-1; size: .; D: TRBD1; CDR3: CASSLSGGDYGYTF; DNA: TGCGCCAGCAGCTTGTCAGGGGGCGACTATGGCTACACCTTC
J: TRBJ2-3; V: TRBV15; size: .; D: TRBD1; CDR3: CATSQRQGSADTQYF; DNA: TGTGCCACCAGCCAACGACAGGGGTCAGCAGATACGCAGTATTTT
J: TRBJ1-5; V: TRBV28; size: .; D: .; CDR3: CASRPTLFDRNQPQHF; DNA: TGTGCCAGCAGACCTACTTTATTCGACAGAAATCAGCCCCAGCATTTT
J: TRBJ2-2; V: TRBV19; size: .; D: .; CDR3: CASGLHGGVTGELFF; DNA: TGTGCCAGTGGACTACACGGCGGGGTCACCGGGGAGCTGTTTTTT
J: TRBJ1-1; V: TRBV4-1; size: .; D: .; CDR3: CASSQAWSMNTEAFF; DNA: TGCGCCAGCAGCCAAGCCTGGTCTATGAACACTGAAGCTTTCTTT
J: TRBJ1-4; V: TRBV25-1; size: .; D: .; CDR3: CASSDSITRSGKLFF; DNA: TGTGCCAGCAGTGATTCGATCACCCGGAGTGGAAAACTGTTTTTT
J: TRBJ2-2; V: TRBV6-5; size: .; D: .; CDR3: CASGWNRDTGELFF; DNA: TGTGCCAGCGGGTGGAACAGGGACACCGGGGAGCTGTTTTTT
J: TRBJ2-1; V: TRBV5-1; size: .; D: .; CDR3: CASSLYRVNNEQFF; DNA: TGCGCCAGCAGCTTGTACAGGGTTAACAATGAGCAGTTCTTC
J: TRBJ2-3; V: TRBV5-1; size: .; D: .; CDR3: CASSSLADTQYF; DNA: TGCGCCAGCAGCTCCCTAGCGGATACGCAGTATTTT
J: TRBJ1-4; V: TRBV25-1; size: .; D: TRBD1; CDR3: CASSVGTGDSLTNEKLFF; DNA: TGTGCCAGCAGTGTCGGGACAGGGGATAGTTTGACTAATGAAAAACTGTTTTTT
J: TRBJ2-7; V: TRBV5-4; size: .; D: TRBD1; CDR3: CASSFQGVYEQYF; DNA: TGTGCCAGCAGCTTCCAGGGGGTTTACGAGCAGTACTTC
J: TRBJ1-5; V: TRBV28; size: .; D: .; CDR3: CASSSGQAVWGGQPQHF; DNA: TGTGCCAGCAGTTCAGGCCAGGCGGTATGGGGAGGTCAGCCCCAGCATTTT
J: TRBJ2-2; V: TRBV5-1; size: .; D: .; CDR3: CASRPGTAVTGELFF; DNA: TGCGCCAGCCGACCCGGGACTGCCGTCACCGGGGAGCTGTTTTTT
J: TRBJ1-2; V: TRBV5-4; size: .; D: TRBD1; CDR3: CASSLGDRDYGYTF; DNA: TGTGCCAGCAGCTTGGGGGACAGGGATTATGGCTACACCTTC
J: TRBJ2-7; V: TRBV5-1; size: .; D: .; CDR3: CASSLVGNSYEQYF; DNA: TGCGCCAGCAGCTTGGTCGGGAACTCCTACGAGCAGTACTTC
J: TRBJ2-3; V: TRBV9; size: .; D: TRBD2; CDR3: CASSTRTSGGSDTQYF; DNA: TGTGCCAGCAGCACCCGGACTAGCGGGGGGTCAGATACGCAGTATTTT
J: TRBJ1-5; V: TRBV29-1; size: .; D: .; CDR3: CSVRTDSNQPQHF; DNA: TGCAGCGTTCGGACAGATAGCAATCAGCCCCAGCATTTT
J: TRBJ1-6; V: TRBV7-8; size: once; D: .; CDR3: CASSLQAVGSPLHF; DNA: TGTGCCAGCAGCCTACAGGCTGTTGGGTCACCCCTCCACTTT
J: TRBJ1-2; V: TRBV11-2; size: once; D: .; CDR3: CASSSIGQLYGYTF; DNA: TGTGCCAGCAGCAGTATCGGACAGCTCTATGGCTACACCTTC
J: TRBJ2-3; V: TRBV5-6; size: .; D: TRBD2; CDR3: CASSFGRATDTQYF; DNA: TGTGCCAGCAGCTTCGGGAGGGCAACAGATACGCAGTATTTT
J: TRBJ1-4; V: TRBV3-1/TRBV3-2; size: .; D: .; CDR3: CASSLRRGEKLFF; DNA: TGTGCCAGCAGCCTGCGCCGAGGTGAAAAACTGTTTTTT
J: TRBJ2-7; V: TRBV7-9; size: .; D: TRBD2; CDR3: CASSSVSGEEQYF; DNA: TGTGCCAGCAGCTCAGTTAGCGGGGAAGAGCAGTACTTC
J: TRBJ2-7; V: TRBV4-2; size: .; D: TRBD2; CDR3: CASSQTVGGRGRLEQYF; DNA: TGTGCCAGCAGCCAAACCGTCGGCGGGAGGGGCCGTCTCGAGCAGTACTTC
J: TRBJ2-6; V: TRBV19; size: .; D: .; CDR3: CASSIRSKSLGSSGANVLTF; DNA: TGTGCCAGTAGTATACGATCCAAATCGCTCGGGAGCTCTGGGGCCAACGTCCTGACTTTC
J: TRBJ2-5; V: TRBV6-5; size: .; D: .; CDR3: CASSYSMAPETQYF; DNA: TGTGCCAGCAGTTACTCGATGGCTCCAGAGACCCAGTACTTC
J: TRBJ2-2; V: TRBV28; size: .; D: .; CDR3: CASGPGWSGELFF; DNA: TGTGCCAGCGGTCCCGGGTGGTCCGGGGAGCTGTTTTTT
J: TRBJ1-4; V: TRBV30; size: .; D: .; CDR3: CAWSVLGGGGLFF; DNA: TGTGCCTGGAGTGTATTGGGGGGTGGGGGACTGTTTTTT
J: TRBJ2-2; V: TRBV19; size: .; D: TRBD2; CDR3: CASSMVSSGRPRANTGELFF; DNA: TGTGCCAGTAGTATGGTGTCTAGCGGGAGGCCCAGGGCGAACACCGGGGAGCTGTTTTTT
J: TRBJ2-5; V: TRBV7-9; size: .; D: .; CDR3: CASSRQGGRETQYF; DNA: TGTGCCAGCAGCCGACAGGGAGGCCGAGAGACCCAGTACTTC
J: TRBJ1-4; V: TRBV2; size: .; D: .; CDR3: CASKRQSANEKLFF; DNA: TGTGCCAGCAAGCGGCAGTCAGCTAATGAAAAACTGTTTTTT
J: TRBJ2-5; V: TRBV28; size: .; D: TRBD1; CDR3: CASRSQGGRKTQYF; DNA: TGTGCCAGCAGATCCCAAGGGGGCAGGAAGACCCAGTACTTC
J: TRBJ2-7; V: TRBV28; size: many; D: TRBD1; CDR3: CASSRPPNRGLRYEQYF; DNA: TGTGCCAGCAGTCGACCTCCCAATAGGGGGCTACGCTACGAGCAGTACTTC
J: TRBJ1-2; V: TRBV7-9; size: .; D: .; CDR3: CASGQMDSPSSYTF; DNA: TGTGCCAGCGGCCAAATGGACAGTCCGTCTAGCTACACCTTC